This TCR beta chain was documented in a study of T cells in localized non-small cell lung cancer. The study's findings and limits: Uninvolved adjacent lung had more T cell clonality than any other tissue, topping tumor. Adjacent lung had a median around 60 of the 100 largest tumor clones. Sequencing was limited to one tumor region, leaving the possibility of heterogeneity open. Elevated circulating T cell density in blood was associated with longer overall survival.

Clones were sequenced by immunoSEQ multiplex PCR, and TCRdb holds only the in-frame ones, with some missing. The profile shows roughly 3,800 clones, 25% to 35% of them singletons. CDR1 and CDR2 from the germline V gene are SGHNT and YENEEA. J was trimmed by 4 bases and V by 6 bases; bases with no gene match: 10. The CDR3 spans 15 residues. Regarding this clone: Antigen unknown.

V gene TRBV11-3 combines with J gene TRBJ1-1; TRBD1 aligns across 8 bases. This clonotype was obtained from a man aged 35 to 70 with stage I lung adenocarcinoma. The sample was lung tumor tissue, taken before any cancer treatment. This chain's CDR3 is CASSSLGTGGTEAFF. The CDR3 DNA follows: TGTGCCAGCAGTTCGCTTGGGACAGGAGGCACTGAAGCTTTCTTT.